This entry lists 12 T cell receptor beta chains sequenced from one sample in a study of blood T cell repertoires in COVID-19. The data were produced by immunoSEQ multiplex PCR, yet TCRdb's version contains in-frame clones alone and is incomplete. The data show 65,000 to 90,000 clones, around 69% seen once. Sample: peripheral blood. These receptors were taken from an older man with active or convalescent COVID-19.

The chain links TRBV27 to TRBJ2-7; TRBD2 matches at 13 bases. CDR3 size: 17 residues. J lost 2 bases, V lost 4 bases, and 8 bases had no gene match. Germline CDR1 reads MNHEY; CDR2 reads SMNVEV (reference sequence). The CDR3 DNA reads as TGTGCCAGCAGTTCTACCCCTGGGACTAGCGGGACCTACGAGCAGTACTTC. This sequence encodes CASSSTPGTSGTYEQYF.

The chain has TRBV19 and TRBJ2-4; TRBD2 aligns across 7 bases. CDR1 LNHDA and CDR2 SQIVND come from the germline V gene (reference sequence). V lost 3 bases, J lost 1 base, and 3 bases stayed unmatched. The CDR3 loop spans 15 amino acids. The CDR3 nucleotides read TGTGCCAGTAGTATGAAGGGAGGGGCCAAAAACATTCAGTACTTC. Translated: CASSMKGGAKNIQYF.

CDR3 DNA: TGTGCCAGTAGTATAGAGCGGGGGGAGTCCTACAATGAGCAGTTCTTC. Translation: CASSIERGESYNEQFF. The chain carries TRBV19 and TRBJ2-1; 8 nucleotides agree with TRBD2. The CDR3 consists of 16 residues. The V segment lost 0 bases and the J segment 1 base; nucleotides outside the gene matches: 2. CDR1 LNHDA and CDR2 SQIVND come from the germline V gene (reference sequence).

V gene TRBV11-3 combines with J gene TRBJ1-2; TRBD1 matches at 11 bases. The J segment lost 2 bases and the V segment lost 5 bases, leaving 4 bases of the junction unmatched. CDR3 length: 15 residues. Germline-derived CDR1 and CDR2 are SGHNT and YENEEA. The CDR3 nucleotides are TGTGCCAGCAGCCCAGGGACAGGGGGGAACTATGGCTACACCTTC. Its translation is CASSPGTGGNYGYTF.

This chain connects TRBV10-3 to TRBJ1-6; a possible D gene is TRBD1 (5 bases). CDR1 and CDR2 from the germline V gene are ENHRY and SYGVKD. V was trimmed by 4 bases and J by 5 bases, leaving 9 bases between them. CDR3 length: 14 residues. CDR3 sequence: CAISVQADNSPLHF. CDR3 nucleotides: TGTGCCATCAGTGTACAGGCTGATAATTCACCCCTCCACTTT.

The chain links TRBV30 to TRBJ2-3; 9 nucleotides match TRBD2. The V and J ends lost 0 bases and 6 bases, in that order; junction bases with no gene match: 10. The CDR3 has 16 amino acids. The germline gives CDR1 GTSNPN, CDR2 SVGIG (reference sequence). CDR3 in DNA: TGTGCCTGGAGTGTACTAGGCGGGGGGGCGTCGGATACGCAGTATTTT. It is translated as CAWSVLGGGASDTQYF.

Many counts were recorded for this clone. The CDR3 DNA sequence: TGTGCTAGTGGTTTGCGGACCGGGACAGTATTCTACGAGCAGTACTTC. This gives the protein CASGLRTGTVFYEQYF. The rearrangement links TRBV12-5 to TRBJ2-7; TRBD1 matches 7 bases. The germline V gene encodes CDR1 LGHNT and CDR2 FRNRAP. V was clipped by 2 bases and J by 3 bases; unmatched bases: 10. The CDR3 runs to 16 residues. Using reference TRBV12-5 and TRBJ2-7 for the parts outside the CDR3, the full variable domain is DARVTQTPRHKVTEMGQEVTMRCQPILGHNTVFWYRQTMMQGLELLAYFRNRAPLDDSGMPKDRFSAEMPDATLATLKIQPSEPRDSAVYFCASGLRTGTVFYEQYFGPGTRLTVT.

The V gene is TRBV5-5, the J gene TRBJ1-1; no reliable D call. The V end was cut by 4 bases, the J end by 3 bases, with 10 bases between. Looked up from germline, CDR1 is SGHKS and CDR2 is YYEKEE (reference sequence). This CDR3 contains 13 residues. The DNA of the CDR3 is TGTGCCAGCAGCAATGAACTTTACACTGAAGCTTTCTTT. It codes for CASSNELYTEAFF.

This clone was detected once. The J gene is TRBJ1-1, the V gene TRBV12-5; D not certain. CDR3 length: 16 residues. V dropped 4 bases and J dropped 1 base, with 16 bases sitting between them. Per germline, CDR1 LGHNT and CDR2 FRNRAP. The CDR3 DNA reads TGTGCTAGTGGTTCGGGTGAAGGAGGACCGAACACTGAAGCTTTCTTT. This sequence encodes CASGSGEGGPNTEAFF.

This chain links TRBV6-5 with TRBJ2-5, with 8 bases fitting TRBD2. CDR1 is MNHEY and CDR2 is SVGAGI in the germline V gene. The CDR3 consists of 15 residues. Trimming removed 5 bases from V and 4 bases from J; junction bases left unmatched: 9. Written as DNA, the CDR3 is TGTGCCAGCAGTCTACCGGGGGGGCCACCAGAGACCCAGTACTTC. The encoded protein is CASSLPGGPPETQYF.

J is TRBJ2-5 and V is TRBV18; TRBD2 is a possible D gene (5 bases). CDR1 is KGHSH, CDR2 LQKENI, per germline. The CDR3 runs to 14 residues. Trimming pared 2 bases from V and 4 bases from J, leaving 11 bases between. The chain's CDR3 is CASSPAGLGETQYF. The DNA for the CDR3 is TGTGCCAGCTCACCAGCGGGTTTGGGAGAGACCCAGTACTTC.

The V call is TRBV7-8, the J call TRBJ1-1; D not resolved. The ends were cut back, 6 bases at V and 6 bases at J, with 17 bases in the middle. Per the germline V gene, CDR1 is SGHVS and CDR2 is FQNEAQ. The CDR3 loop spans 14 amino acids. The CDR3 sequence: CASSPRERLSEAFF. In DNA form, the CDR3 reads TGTGCCAGCAGTCCAAGGGAGAGGCTCTCTGAAGCTTTCTTT.